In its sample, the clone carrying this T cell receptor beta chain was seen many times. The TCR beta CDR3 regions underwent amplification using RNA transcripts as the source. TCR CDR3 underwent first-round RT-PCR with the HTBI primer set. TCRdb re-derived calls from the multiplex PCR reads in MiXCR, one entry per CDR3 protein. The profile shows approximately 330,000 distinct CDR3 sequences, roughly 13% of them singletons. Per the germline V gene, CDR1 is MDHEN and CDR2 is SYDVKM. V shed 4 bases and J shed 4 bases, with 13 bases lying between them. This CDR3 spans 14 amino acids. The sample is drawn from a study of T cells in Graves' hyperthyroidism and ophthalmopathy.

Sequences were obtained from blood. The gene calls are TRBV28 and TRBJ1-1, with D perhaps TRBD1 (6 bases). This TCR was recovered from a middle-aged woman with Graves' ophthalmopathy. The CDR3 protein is CASSSDSMGTEAFF. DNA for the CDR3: TGTGCCAGCAGTTCGGACAGTATGGGCACTGAAGCTTTCTTT.